The 14 T cell receptor beta chains listed next were all sequenced from one sample in a study of blood T cells in healthy people across ages. With a J-beta primer mix and a sample-barcoded 5' primer, a second PCR ran about 7 to 12 cycles. TCRdb ran MiXCR on the 5' RACE reads and lists one entry per CDR3 protein. The sample includes hundreds of thousands of distinct CDR3 sequences, 40% to 50% of them seen just once. The specimen sequenced was blood. These receptors came from a man aged 55-75 years in good health.

This clonotype was detected only a few times. The gene calls are TRBV4-3 and TRBJ2-1; weak D call: TRBD1 (5 bases). Germline values: CDR1 LGHNA, CDR2 YSLEER. Between the trimmed V and J ends, which lost 0 bases and 3 bases, there was a span of 9 bases. The CDR3 has 15 amino acids. The CDR3 protein is CASSQEGVGYNEQFF. The CDR3, as DNA: TGCGCCAGCAGCCAAGAAGGGGTCGGCTACAATGAGCAGTTCTTC.

In its sample, this clonotype was seen once. This may stem from a read error, because a much larger clone lies one nucleotide away. The chain is built from TRBV29-1 and TRBJ2-5; D unclear. The CDR3 covers 13 residues. V lost 4 bases to trimming and J lost 11 bases, with 20 bases between them. Germline V gene lookup returns CDR1 SQVTM and CDR2 ANQGSEA. CDR3 loop: CSVADLTIPTQYF. CDR3 bases: TGCAGCGTTGCGGATTTGACCATTCCCACGCAGTACTTC.

This sequence joins TRBV7-2 and TRBJ2-7; 12 bases fit TRBD1. The CDR3 has 14 amino acids. With V trimmed by 6 bases and J by 7 bases, 7 bases remained unmatched. Germline lookup yields CDR1 SGHTA and CDR2 FQGNSA. The CDR3 sequence is CASRLGTGGGEQYF. The CDR3 coding sequence is TGTGCCAGCAGACTGGGGACAGGGGGCGGTGAGCAGTACTTC. Using reference TRBV7-2 and TRBJ2-7 for the parts outside the CDR3, the full variable domain is GAGVSQSPSNKVTEKGKDVELRCDPISGHTALYWYRQSLGQGLEFLIYFQGNSAPDKSGLPSDRFSAERTGGSVSTLTIQRTQQEDSAVYLCASRLGTGGGEQYFGPGTRLTVT.

The chain joins TRBV5-6 to TRBJ2-1; no reliable D call. CDR1 is SGHDT, CDR2 YYEEEE, per germline. This CDR3 has 14 residues. The V and J ends lost 1 base and 5 bases respectively, with 10 bases between them. CDR3: CASSLPVSNNEQFF. CDR3 DNA sequence: TGTGCCAGCAGCTTGCCTGTCAGCAACAATGAGCAGTTCTTC.

The chain recombines TRBV5-1 with TRBJ1-2; 7 nucleotides agree with TRBD1. The CDR3 has 15 amino acids. Germline values: CDR1 SGHRS, CDR2 YFSETQ. With 7 bases clipped from V and 3 bases from J, the junction kept 12 bases outside the gene matches. The CDR3 loop is CASGSISGTDYGYTF. The CDR3 bases are TGCGCCAGCGGCTCCATTTCTGGGACAGACTATGGCTACACCTTC.

This chain joins TRBV7-2 and TRBJ1-2; the D gene is possibly TRBD1 (5 bases). Germline loops: CDR1 SGHTA, CDR2 FQGNSA. This CDR3 contains 13 residues. The V gene lost 1 base and the J gene lost 7 bases, with 10 bases spanning the gap. This CDR3 is CASSLERGGGYTF. The CDR3 bases are TGTGCCAGCAGCTTAGAAAGGGGAGGTGGCTACACCTTC.

This clonotype occurred a few times. The V and J genes are TRBV7-2 and TRBJ2-7; D might be TRBD1 or TRBD2, each matching 5 bases. Trimming left V 5 bases short and J 3 bases short, with 17 bases between. CDR3 size: 15 residues. CDR1 and CDR2 (germline): SGHTA, FQGNSA. The CDR3 sequence is CASSASGTAYYEQYF. The DNA of the CDR3 is TGTGCCAGCAGCGCATCCGGGACGGCCTACTACGAGCAGTACTTC.

V gene TRBV5-6 combines with J gene TRBJ2-7; 7 bases map to TRBD2. The CDR3 is 14 amino acids. The germline gives CDR1 SGHDT, CDR2 YYEEEE. V shed 4 bases and J 0 bases; nucleotides not matched to a gene: 4. The chain's CDR3 is CASSRAGNSYEQYF. DNA of the CDR3: TGTGCCAGCAGCCGAGCGGGGAACTCCTACGAGCAGTACTTC.

The rearrangement joins TRBV6-1 to TRBJ2-7, with 7 bases identical to TRBD2. Trimming at V came to 5 bases and at J to 2 bases, leaving 12 bases not matched to a gene. The CDR3 spans 16 residues. Germline V gene lookup returns CDR1 MNHNS and CDR2 SASEGT. DNA of the CDR3: TGTGCCAGCAGTCAGGAGGGTCGGGGGGAAACCTACGAGCAGTACTTC. It yields the protein CASSQEGRGETYEQYF.

This chain links TRBV12-3 or TRBV12-4 with TRBJ1-4; D gene uncertain. Trimming took off 5 bases at V and 9 bases at J, with 10 bases between the two ends. The CDR3 is 12 amino acids. CDR3 residues: CASSLDRKKLFF. CDR3 in DNA: TGTGCCAGCAGTCTAGATAGGAAAAAACTGTTTTTT.

The table lists this clonotype with a few counts. The J gene is TRBJ2-4, the V gene TRBV25-1; possibly TRBD2 for D (6 bases). Trimming pared 3 bases from V and 13 bases from J, leaving 22 bases between. The germline CDR1 and CDR2 sequences are MGHDK and SYGVNS. The CDR3 runs 15 residues. CDR3 region: CASSEGNTRLGEQYF. DNA of the CDR3: TGTGCCAGCAGTGAGGGAAATACCAGACTAGGGGAGCAGTACTTC.

V is TRBV11-2 and J is TRBJ2-2, with 10 nucleotides matching TRBD2. Germline CDR1 and CDR2: SGHAT and FQNNGV. J lost 2 bases, V lost 5 bases, and 5 bases had no gene match. There are 16 residues in the CDR3. CDR3 nucleotide sequence: TGTGCCAGCAGCGTTACACTAGCGGGAAACACCGGGGAGCTGTTTTTT. This codes for CASSVTLAGNTGELFF.

This clonotype was counted only a few times. The J gene is TRBJ1-2, the V gene TRBV6-1; unclear D gene. Trimming took 2 bases from V and 4 from J, leaving 8 bases between them. The CDR3 is 13 amino acids. Germline-derived CDR1 and CDR2 are MNHNS and SASEGT. The CDR3: CASSELFRYGYTF. CDR3 coding DNA: TGTGCCAGCAGTGAACTTTTCCGCTATGGCTACACCTTC.

A word on this clonotype: An end of the junction does not agree with germline; a read error may underlie this. The rearrangement uses TRBV5-6 and TRBJ1-6, with D possibly TRBD1 on 6 matching bases. CDR3 length: 16 residues. Germline V CDR1 and CDR2: SGHDT, YYEEEE. The CDR3 DNA follows: TGTGCCAGCAGCGAAGGCCCAGGGGTACGGGATTCACCCTTCCACTTT. This codes for CASSEGPGVRDSPFHF. Complete variable domain (other parts from reference TRBV5-6 and TRBJ1-6): DAGVTQSPTHLIKTRGQQVTLRCSPKSGHDTVSWYQQALGQGPQFIFQYYEEEERQRGNFPDRFSGHQFPNYSSELNVNALLLGDSALYLCASSEGPGVRDSPFHFGNGTRLTVT.